The source of this T cell receptor (beta chain) is a study of beta chain features in type 1 diabetes (dated 2018 in TCRdb). In the study overall: Mean age, gender distribution, total cell number and subset yield did not differ between patients and healthy donors. A total of some 110 million sorted cells were examined across all samples, and the number of cells per subset was strongly correlated with RNA yield. In the study, TCRB repertoires of sorted circulating CD4+ T cell subsets from recently diagnosed type 1 diabetes patients were compared with those of matched healthy donors. Regulatory and stem cell-like memory subsets were isolated from only 8 patients and about 8 healthy donors, whereas naive and central memory subsets came from all 30 or so donors. Broad study findings and their caveats: The naive, central memory and regulatory TCRB repertoires appeared to resemble one another more closely among patients than among healthy donors. Shorter templates might be favored by PCR, yet because patient and control samples were amplified and corrected together, any such skew would affect both groups equally. At VDJ recombination sites, type 1 diabetes patients had fewer insertions and more deleted nucleotides, which implies abnormalities in thymic rearrangement. Because cDNA was sequenced instead of genomic DNA, highly expressing activated cells could be over-represented, though the groups showed no difference in activation or CD3 levels. In all four CD4+ subsets, TCRB CDR3 length was moderately but significantly shorter in type 1 diabetes patients. Because the HLA sub-analyses included only small numbers of individuals, any influence of HLA type on TCRB rearrangement was left unresolved.

The germline V gene supplies CDR1 SGHAT and CDR2 FQNNGV. Measured from the cysteine to the phenylalanine, the CDR3 is 13 residues long. The only DNA kept is the CDR3, 39 bases in frame from the first base. At the junction V is shortened by 5 bases and J by 6 bases; bases outside the gene matches: 6. Points on this clone: Its recognized antigen is unknown. Qualities for individual bases were not recorded, and no much larger clone is one base off.

Each donor gave one peripheral blood draw, averaging roughly 100 mL, which was collected into heparinised tubes. Using a panel that included CD45RO, CCR7, CD25, CD127, CD95 and CD27, naive, central memory, regulatory and stem cell-like memory CD4+ T cells were sorted on a BD FACSAria II. All sorted populations exceeded 95% purity. Right away, PBMCs were isolated by Lymphoprep density gradient centrifugation and were stained directly, with no culture step. Samples were stained and sorted in pairs, with one healthy donor and one patient per experiment, so that batch effects were minimized. The entire isolated RNA was reverse transcribed using the High Capacity cDNA Reverse Transcription Kit, and thus expressed TCRB transcripts were sequenced. Deep immunoSEQ sequencing was applied to naive, central memory and regulatory T cell samples, giving an average of roughly 3.5 million total reads per sample. Sorted cells were lysed in RLT buffer and RNA was extracted with DNase-treated RNeasy Micro or Mini kits, depending on cell number. To prevent cross-contamination, each cell subset was processed individually, whereas patient and healthy donor samples were processed jointly. The immunoSEQ multiplex PCR was used to amplify TCRB sequences from cDNA, generating 87-bp fragments that spanned the CDR3 region. Sequencing of the amplicons was done on the Illumina HiSeq platform. The study's processing was this. PCR bias was corrected computationally using synthetic template baselines, and reads within Hamming distance 2 were collapsed, with unmergeable singletons discarded. Reads were aligned to IMGT to assign V, D and J genes, CDR3 length, and insertions or deletions at six rearrangement sites. Within each subset, clonotype counts were normalized to sorted cell number, and only after that were true diversity and Gini coefficients computed with the tcR R package. The overlap coefficient, calculated on TCRB nucleotide sequences, was used to measure repertoire sharing. Out-of-frame TCRB sequences from naive cells were analyzed to stand in for the pre-selection repertoire. Held by TCRdb, this immuneACCESS table contains in-frame sequences only and omits some clones. Under half of the omission traces to an unresolved V gene where checked; the cause of the rest is unknown. V, J and clone size were drawn from that table, and D and trimming were deduced from the DNA. The sample table records under 300,000 clones; approximately 16% of these occur just once. The ten largest clones add up to about 0.078% of the sample.

The sequence derives from a man aged 30-40 years with type 1 diabetes. This chain joins TRBV11-2 to TRBJ1-2; 7 bases in between match TRBD1. Source material: naive CD4+ T cells from blood. This specimen's cell subset or site label, per the study, means: true naive CD4+ T cells. The sequenced DNA: TGTGCCAGCAGCCTCTTAGGGGGCAATGGCTACACCTTC. This encodes CASSLLGGNGYTF.